One and the same sample provided the 7 T cell receptor beta chains below, sequenced in a study of shared clonotypes between healthy human individuals. Sequencing was performed with immunoSEQ multiplex PCR; in TCRdb, only in-frame clones are kept and a portion is missing. The top ten clones hold around 0.4% of a sample with approximately 2.3 million clones, 85% to 95% of them seen once. The sample comprised naive CD4+ T cells from PBMCs. Subset reported: CD45RA+ positively selected. These receptors all stem from a man aged 18 to 35 in good health. Some clones in this sample may be carry-over from other donors' samples.

This clone was recorded only once. The rearrangement uses TRBV28 and TRBJ2-7; D may be TRBD2 (6 bases). CDR1 and CDR2 (germline): MDHEN, SYDVKM. Trimming stripped 3 bases from V and 2 bases from J, with 14 bases between. There are 15 residues in the CDR3. The DNA for the CDR3 is TGTGCCAGCAGTTTCCACCGACGGGGGACCTACGAGCAGTACTTC. This gives the protein CASSFHRRGTYEQYF.

The chain carries TRBV2 and TRBJ1-5; D ambiguous. The germline gives CDR1 SNHLY, CDR2 FYNNEI. The CDR3 loop spans 13 amino acids. Trimming shortened V by 4 bases and J by 7 bases, and 11 bases separated the two germline ends. CDR3 in amino acids: CASSGILGQPQHF. CDR3 bases: TGTGCCAGCAGTGGAATATTAGGGCAGCCCCAGCATTTT.

The V call is TRBV9, the J call TRBJ2-1; the D gene is possibly TRBD1 (5 bases). The germline V gene encodes CDR1 SGDLS and CDR2 YYNGEE. The germline V and J ends were trimmed by 3 bases and 6 bases, with 19 bases remaining between them. The CDR3 runs 16 residues. As DNA, the CDR3 is TGTGCCAGCAGCGCCATCGCCCTAGGGGCCGGCAATGAGCAGTTCTTC. Its translation: CASSAIALGAGNEQFF.

The chain recombines TRBV27 with TRBJ1-1, with TRBD1 identical over 7 bases. Germline V gives CDR1 MNHEY, CDR2 SMNVEV (reference sequence). Unmatched junction bases numbered 13, after V lost 3 bases and J lost 6 bases. This CDR3 has 16 amino acids. Written as DNA, the CDR3 is TGTGCCAGCAGTTTCCAGAGACAGGGTCCAGGCTCTGAAGCTTTCTTT. Its translation is CASSFQRQGPGSEAFF.

The chain uses TRBV15 and TRBJ1-2; tentative D call: TRBD1 (5 bases). Germline-derived CDR1 and CDR2 are LNHNV and YYDKDF (reference sequence). V lost 1 base, J lost 5 bases, and 11 bases lay in between. There are 14 residues in the CDR3. The CDR3 loop reads CATSRAPGSYGYTF. In DNA form, the CDR3 reads TGTGCCACCAGCAGAGCTCCAGGGTCGTATGGCTACACCTTC.

The chain has TRBV25-1 and TRBJ1-2, with D perhaps matching TRBD1 (5 bases). Looked up from germline, CDR1 is MGHDK and CDR2 is SYGVNS. The CDR3 has 13 residues. V was shortened by 3 bases and J by 8 bases, with 13 bases between the two germline ends. CDR3 sequence: CASSDSTVQGYTF. The CDR3, as DNA: TGTGCCAGCAGTGACTCGACAGTTCAGGGCTACACCTTC.

The chain recombines TRBV5-1 with TRBJ2-3; tentative D call: TRBD1 (6 bases). The V end lost 5 bases, the J end lost 2 bases, and 12 bases lay between the germline ends. The germline CDR1 and CDR2 sequences are SGHRS and YFSETQ. The length of the CDR3 is 14 residues. The CDR3: CASRPTGDTDTQYF. CDR3 coding DNA: TGCGCCAGCAGACCGACAGGAGACACAGATACGCAGTATTTT. Variable domain in full (rest from reference TRBV5-1 and TRBJ2-3): KAGVTQTPRYLIKTRGQQVTLSCSPISGHRSVSWYQQTPGQGLQFLFEYFSETQRNKGNFPGRFSGRQFSNSRSEMNVSTLELGDSALYLCASRPTGDTDTQYFGPGTRLTVL.